This T cell receptor (beta chain) was found in a study of vaccination and CD4 T cells after COVID-19. Study information: For each participant, vaccination comprised two doses of either the BNT162b2 or the mRNA-1273 vaccine. Regarding the study as a whole: Only post-vaccination samples contained a median 86.3% of the reactive clones in convalescent patients.

In the case of this clonotype: Its specificity is unknown.

MiXCR, run by TCRdb on the PCR reads, gives a single entry per CDR3 protein. The top ten clones hold 1% to 1.3% of a sample with about 19,000 distinct CDR3 sequences, roughly 60% of them seen once. V trimming: 5 bases; J trimming: 9 bases; junction bases outside the gene matches: 10. This CDR3 spans 15 amino acids. The chain uses TRBV12-3 or TRBV12-4 and TRBJ1-6; 7 nucleotides align to TRBD1. This receptor was identified in a human donor who had recovered from COVID-19. The sample in question was CD4+ T cells from blood, obtained after SARS-CoV-2 vaccination. The DNA for the CDR3 is TGTGCCAGCAGTACGAAGACAGGGACGGGTTCACCCCTCCACTTT. Protein sequence: CASSTKTGTGSPLHF.